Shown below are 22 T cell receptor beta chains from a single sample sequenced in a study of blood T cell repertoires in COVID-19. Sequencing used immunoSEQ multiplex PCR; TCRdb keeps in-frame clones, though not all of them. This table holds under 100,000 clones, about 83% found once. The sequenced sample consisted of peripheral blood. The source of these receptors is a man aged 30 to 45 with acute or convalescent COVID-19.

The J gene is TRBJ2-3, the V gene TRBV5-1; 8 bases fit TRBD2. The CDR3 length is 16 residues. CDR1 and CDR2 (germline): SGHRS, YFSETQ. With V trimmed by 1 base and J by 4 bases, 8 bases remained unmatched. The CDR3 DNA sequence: TGCGCCAGCAGCTTGCCTAGCGGGTCAGGTCCAGATACGCAGTATTTT. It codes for CASSLPSGSGPDTQYF.

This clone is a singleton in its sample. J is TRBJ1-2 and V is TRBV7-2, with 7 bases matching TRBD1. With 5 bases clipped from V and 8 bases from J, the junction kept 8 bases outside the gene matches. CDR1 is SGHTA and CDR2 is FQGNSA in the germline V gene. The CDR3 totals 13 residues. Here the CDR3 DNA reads TGTGCCAGCAGCCCCGGACAGGACAGAGGCTACACCTTC. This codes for CASSPGQDRGYTF.

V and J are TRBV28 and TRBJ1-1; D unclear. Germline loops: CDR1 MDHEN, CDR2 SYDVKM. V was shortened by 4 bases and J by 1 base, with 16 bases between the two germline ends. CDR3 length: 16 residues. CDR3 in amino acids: CASSSPRAPKNTEAFF. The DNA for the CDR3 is TGTGCCAGCAGTTCCCCGCGGGCCCCCAAGAACACTGAAGCTTTCTTT.

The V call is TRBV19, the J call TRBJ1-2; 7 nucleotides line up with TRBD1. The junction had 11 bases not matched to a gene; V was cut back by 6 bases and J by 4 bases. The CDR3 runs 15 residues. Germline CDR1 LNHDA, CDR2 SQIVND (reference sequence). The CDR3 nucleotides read TGTGCCAGTAGCTTTATACAGGGGACCGGCTATGGCTACACCTTC. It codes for CASSFIQGTGYGYTF.

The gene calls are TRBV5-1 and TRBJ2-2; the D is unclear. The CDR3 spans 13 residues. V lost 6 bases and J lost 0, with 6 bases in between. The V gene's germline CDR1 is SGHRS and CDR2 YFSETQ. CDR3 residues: CASTVANTGELFF. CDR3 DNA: TGCGCCAGCACCGTTGCGAACACCGGGGAGCTGTTTTTT.

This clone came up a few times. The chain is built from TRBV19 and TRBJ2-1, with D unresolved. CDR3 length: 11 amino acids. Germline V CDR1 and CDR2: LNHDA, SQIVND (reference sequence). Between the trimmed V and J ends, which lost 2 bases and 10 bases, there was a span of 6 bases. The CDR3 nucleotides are TGTGCCAGTAGTATATCGAGGGAGCAGTTCTTC. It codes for CASSISREQFF.

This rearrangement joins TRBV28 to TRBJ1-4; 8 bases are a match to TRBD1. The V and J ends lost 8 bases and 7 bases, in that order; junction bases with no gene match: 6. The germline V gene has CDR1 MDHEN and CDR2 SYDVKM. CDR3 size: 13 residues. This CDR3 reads CASLDRVVEKLFF. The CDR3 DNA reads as TGTGCCAGCCTGGACAGGGTGGTTGAAAAACTGTTTTTT.

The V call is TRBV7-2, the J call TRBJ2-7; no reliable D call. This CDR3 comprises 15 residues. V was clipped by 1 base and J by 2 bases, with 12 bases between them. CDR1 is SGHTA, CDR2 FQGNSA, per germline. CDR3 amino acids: CASSLESYTTYEQYF. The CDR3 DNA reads TGTGCCAGCAGCTTAGAGAGTTATACCACCTACGAGCAGTACTTC.

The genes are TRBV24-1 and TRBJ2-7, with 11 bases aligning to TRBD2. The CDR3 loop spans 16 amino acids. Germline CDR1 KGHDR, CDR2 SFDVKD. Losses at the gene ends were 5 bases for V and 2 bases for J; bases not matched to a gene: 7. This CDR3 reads CATSGPGTSGTYEQYF. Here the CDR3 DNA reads TGTGCCACCAGTGGCCCCGGGACTAGCGGCACCTACGAGCAGTACTTC.

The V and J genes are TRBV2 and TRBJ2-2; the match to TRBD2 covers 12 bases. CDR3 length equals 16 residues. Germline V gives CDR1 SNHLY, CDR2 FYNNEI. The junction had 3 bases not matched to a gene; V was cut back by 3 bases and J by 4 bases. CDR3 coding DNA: TGTGCCAGCAGTGAGAGGACTAGCGGGACCACCGGGGAGCTGTTTTTT. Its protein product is CASSERTSGTTGELFF.

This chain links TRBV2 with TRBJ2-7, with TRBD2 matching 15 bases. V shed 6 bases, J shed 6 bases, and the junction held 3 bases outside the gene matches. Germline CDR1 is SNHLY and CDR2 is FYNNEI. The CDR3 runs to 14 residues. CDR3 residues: CASRKGLAGGEQYF. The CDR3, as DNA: TGTGCCAGCAGGAAGGGACTAGCGGGAGGCGAGCAGTACTTC.

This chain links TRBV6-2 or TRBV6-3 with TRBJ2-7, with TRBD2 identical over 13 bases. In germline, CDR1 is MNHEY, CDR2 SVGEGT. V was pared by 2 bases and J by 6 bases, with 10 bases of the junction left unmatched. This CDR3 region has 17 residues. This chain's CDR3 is CASSYDELAGGFTEQYF. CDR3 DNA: TGTGCCAGCAGTTACGACGAACTAGCGGGAGGGTTTACCGAGCAGTACTTC.

CDR3 DNA sequence: TGTGCCAGTAGTTATGGGACAGGGCTTTACAATGAGCAGTTCTTC. This encodes CASSYGTGLYNEQFF. This chain links TRBV19 with TRBJ2-1; 9 nucleotides agree with TRBD1. CDR1 and CDR2 from the germline V gene are LNHDA and SQIVND (reference sequence). CDR3 size: 15 residues. The ends lost 5 bases at V and 4 bases at J; junction bases unmatched: 6.

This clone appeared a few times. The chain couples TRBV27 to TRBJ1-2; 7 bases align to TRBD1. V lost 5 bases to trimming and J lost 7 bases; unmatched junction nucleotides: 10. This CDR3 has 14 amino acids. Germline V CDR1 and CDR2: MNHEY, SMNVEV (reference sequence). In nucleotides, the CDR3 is TGTGCCAGCAGTCGGCAGGGGGGCGCCGGTGGCTACACCTTC. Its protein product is CASSRQGGAGGYTF.

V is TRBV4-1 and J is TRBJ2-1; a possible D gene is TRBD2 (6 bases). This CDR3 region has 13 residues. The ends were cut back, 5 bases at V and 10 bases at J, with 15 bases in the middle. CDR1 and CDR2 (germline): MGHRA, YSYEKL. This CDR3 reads CASSTRGFGEQFF. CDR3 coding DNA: TGCGCCAGCAGCACACGGGGGTTCGGGGAGCAGTTCTTC.

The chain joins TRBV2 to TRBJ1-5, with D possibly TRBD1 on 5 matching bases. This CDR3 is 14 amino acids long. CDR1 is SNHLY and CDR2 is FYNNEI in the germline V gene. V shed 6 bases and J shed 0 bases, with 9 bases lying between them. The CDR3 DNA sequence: TGTGCCAGCAGCAGGGCATATAGCAATCAGCCCCAGCATTTT. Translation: CASSRAYSNQPQHF.

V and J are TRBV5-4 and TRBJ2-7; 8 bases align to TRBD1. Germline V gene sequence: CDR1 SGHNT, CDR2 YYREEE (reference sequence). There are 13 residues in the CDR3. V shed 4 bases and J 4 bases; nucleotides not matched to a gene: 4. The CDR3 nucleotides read TGTGCCAGCAGCCCGGACAGGGCATACGAGCAGTACTTC. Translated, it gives CASSPDRAYEQYF.

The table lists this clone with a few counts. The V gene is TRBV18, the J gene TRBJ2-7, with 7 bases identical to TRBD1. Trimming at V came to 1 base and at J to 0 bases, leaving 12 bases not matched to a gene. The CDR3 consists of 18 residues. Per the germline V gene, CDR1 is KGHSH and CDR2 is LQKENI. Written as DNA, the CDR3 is TGTGCCAGCTCACCACTGGGGGACAGTCGACAACCCTCCTACGAGCAGTACTTC. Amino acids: CASSPLGDSRQPSYEQYF.

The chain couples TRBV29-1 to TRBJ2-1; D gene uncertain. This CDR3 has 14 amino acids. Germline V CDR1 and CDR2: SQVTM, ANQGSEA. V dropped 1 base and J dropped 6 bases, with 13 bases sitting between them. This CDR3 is CSVEGRVRANEQFF. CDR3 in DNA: TGCAGCGTTGAAGGGAGAGTCCGTGCCAATGAGCAGTTCTTC.

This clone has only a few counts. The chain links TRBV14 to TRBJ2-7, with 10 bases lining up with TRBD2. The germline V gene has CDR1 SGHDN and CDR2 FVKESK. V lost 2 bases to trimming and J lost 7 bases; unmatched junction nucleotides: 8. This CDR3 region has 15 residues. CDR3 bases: TGTGCCAGCAGCCAAATGCTAGCGGGAGTCGGTGAGCAGTACTTC. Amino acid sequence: CASSQMLAGVGEQYF.

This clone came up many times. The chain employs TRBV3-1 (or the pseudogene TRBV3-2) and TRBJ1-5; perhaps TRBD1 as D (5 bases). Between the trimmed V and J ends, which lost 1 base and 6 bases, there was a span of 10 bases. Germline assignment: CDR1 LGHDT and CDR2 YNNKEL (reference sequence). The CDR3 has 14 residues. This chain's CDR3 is CASSQVWGGQPQHF. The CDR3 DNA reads TGTGCCAGCAGCCAAGTTTGGGGGGGTCAGCCCCAGCATTTT.

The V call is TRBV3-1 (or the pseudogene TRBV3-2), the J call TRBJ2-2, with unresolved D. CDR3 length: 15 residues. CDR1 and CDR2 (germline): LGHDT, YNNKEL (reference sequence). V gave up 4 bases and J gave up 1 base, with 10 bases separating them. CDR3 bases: TGTGCCAGCAGCCCCCGACTCAGGAACACCGGGGAGCTGTTTTTT. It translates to CASSPRLRNTGELFF.